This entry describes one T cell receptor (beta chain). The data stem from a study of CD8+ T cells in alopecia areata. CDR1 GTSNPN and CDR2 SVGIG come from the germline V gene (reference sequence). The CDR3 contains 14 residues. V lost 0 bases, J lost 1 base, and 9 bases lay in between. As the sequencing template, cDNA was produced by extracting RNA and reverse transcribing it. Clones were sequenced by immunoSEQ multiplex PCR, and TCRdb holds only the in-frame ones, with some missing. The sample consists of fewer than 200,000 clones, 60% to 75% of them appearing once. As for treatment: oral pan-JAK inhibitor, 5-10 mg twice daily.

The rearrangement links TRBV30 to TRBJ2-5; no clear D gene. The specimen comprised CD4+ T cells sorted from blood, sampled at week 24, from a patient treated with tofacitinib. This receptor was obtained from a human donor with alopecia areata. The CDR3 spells CAWSVTSTQETQYF. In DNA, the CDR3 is TGTGCCTGGAGTGTAACCAGCACCCAAGAGACCCAGTACTTC.